This T cell receptor beta chain comes out of a study of T cell responses to AZD1222 COVID-19 vaccine. The wider study: It was second doses at about 4 or about 12 weeks that were pooled. Findings and limits, study-wide: The repertoires were collected only after the peak T cell response.

Produced via immunoSEQ multiplex PCR; TCRdb's table is partial and in-frame only. Of roughly 120,000 clones listed, roughly 90% are singletons. CDR1 is SNHLY and CDR2 is FYNNEI in the germline V gene. J lost 6 bases, V lost 4 bases, and 5 bases had no gene match. The CDR3 is made up of 14 amino acids. For this clone: No antigen is known for it.

The TCR was taken from an adult in good health. The V call is TRBV2, the J call TRBJ1-5; 8 positions agree with TRBD1. This specimen consisted of peripheral blood, obtained on day 0 of AZD1222 vaccination. Here the CDR3 DNA reads TGTGCCAGCAGTGCTCAGGGGGCAGGTCAGCCCCAGCATTTT. Translating it yields CASSAQGAGQPQHF.